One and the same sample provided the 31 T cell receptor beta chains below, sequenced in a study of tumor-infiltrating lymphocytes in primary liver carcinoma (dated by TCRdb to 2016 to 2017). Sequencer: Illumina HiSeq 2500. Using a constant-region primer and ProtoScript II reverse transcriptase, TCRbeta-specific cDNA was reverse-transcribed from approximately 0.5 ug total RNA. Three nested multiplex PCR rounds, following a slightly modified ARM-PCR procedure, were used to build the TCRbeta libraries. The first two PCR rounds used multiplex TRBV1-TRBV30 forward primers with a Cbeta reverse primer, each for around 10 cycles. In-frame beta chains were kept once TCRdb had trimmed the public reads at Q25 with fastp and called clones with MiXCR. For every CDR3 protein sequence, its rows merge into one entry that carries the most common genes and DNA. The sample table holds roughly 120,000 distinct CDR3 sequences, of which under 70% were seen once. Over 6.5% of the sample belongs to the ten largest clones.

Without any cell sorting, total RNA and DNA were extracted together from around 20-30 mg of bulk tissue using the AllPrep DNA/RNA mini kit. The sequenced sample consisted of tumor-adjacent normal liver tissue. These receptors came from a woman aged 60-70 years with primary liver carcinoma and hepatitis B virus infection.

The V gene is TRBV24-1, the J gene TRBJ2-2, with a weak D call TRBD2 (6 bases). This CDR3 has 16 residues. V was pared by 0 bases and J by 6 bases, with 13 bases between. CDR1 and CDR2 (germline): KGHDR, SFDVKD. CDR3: CATSDLRAGFPGELFF. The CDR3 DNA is TGTGCCACCAGTGATTTGCGTGCGGGATTCCCCGGGGAGCTGTTTTTT.

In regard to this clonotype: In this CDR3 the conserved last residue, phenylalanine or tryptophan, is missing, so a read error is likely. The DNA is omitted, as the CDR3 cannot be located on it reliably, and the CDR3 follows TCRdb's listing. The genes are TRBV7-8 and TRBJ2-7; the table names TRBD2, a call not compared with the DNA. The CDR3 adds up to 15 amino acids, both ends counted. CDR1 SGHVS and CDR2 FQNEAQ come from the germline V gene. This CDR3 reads CASSSTRARVDEQYL.

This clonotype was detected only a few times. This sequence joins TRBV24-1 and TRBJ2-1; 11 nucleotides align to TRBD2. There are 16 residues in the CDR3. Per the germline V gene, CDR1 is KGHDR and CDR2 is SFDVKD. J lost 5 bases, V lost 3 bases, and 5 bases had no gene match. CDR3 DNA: TGTGCCACCAGTGATCGTAGCGGGAGGGTTCACAATGAGCAGTTCTTC. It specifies CATSDRSGRVHNEQFF.

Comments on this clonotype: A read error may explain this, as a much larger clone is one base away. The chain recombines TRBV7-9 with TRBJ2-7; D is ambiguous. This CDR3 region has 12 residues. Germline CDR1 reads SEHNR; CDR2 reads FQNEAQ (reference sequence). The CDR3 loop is CASSFPLYERYF. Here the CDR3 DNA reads TGTGCCAGCAGCTTCCCTCTCTACGAGCGGTACTTC.

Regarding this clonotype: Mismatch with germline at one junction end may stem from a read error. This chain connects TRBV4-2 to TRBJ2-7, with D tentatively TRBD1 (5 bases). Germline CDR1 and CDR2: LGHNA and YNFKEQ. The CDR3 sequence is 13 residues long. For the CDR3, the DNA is TGTGCCAGCGGCCAAGGGGCTTGGGGCGAACAGTACTTC. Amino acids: CASGQGAWGEQYF.

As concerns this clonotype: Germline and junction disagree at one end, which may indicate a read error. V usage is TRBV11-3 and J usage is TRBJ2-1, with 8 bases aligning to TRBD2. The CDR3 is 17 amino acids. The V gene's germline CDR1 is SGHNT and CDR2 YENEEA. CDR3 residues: CANSLGRGEWGVDEQFF. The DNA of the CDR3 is TGTGCCAACAGCTTAGGGCGGGGGGAGTGGGGTGTAGATGAGCAGTTCTTC.

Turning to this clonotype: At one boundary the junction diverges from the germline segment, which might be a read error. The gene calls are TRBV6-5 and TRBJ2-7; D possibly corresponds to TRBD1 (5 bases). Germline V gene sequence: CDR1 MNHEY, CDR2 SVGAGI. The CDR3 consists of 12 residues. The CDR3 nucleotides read TGTACCAGCACTGTCCGGCAGGGCGAGCAGTACTTC. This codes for CTSTVRQGEQYF.

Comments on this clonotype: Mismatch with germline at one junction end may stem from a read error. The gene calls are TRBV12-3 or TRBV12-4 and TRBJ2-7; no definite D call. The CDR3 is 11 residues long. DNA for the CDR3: TGTGTCAGCAGCCCTGGGCTCGAGCAGTACTTC. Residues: CVSSPGLEQYF.

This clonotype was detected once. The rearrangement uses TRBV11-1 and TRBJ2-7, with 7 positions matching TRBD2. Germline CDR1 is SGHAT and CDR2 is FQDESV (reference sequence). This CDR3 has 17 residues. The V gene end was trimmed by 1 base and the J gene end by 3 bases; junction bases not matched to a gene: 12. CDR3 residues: CASSLVPPTGGFYEQYF. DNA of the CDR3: TGTGCCAGCAGCTTAGTACCTCCGACGGGAGGTTTCTACGAGCAGTACTTC.

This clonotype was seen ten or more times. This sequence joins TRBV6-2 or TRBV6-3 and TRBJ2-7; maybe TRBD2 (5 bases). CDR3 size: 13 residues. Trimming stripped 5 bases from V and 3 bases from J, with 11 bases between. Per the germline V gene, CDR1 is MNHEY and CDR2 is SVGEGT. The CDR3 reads CASSRLRVYEQYF. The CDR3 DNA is TGTGCCAGCAGTCGACTACGTGTCTACGAGCAGTACTTC.

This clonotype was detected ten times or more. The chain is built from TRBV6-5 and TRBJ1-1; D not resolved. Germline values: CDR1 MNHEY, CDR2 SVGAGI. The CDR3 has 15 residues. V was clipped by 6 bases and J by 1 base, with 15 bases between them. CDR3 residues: CASRQLGGRNTEAFF. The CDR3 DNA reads TGTGCCAGCAGACAATTGGGAGGGCGGAACACTGAAGCTTTCTTT.

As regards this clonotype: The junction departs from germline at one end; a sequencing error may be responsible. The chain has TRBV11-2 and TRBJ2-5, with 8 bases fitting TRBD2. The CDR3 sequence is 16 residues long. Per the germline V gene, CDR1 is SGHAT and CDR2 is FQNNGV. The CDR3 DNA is TGTGTCAGCAGCTACTCCCGTTGTAGCGGGATAGAGACCCAGTACTTC. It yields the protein CVSSYSRCSGIETQYF.

The CDR3 DNA reads as TGTGCCAGCAGGGGTCGGATCGGGAGGGCCCGGGACACAGATACGCAGTATTTT. It translates to CASRGRIGRARDTDTQYF. The chain recombines TRBV28 with TRBJ2-3, with 8 nucleotides matching TRBD2. This CDR3 has 18 residues. J lost 2 bases, V lost 6 bases, and 16 bases had no gene match. The germline V gene has CDR1 MDHEN and CDR2 SYDVKM.

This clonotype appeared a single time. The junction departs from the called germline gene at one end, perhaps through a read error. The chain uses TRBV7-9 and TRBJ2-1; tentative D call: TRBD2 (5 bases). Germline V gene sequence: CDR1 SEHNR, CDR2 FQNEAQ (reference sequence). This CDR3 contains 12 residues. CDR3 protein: CASSPIGNDQFF. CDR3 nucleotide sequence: TGTGCCAGCAGTCCCATCGGGAATGATCAGTTCTTC.

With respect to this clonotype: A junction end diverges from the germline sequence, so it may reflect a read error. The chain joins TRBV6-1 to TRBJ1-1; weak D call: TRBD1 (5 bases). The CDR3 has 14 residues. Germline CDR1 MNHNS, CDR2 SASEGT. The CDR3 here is CAGSMGGMNTEAFF. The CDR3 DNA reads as TGTGCCGGCAGTATGGGGGGGATGAACACTGAGGCTTTCTTT.

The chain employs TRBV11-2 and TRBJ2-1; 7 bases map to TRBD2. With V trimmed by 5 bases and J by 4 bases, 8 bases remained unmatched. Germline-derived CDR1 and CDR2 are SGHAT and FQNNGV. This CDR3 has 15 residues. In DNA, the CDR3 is TGTGCCAGCAGCCCACTAGCGTCGGGTTACAATGAGCAGTTCTTC. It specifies CASSPLASGYNEQFF.

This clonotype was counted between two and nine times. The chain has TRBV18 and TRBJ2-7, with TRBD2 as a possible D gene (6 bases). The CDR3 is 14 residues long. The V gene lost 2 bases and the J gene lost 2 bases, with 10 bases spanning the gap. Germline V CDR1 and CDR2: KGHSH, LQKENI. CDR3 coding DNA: TGTGCCAGCTCACCAGGTGGCGGGGCCTACGAGCAGTACTTC. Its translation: CASSPGGGAYEQYF.

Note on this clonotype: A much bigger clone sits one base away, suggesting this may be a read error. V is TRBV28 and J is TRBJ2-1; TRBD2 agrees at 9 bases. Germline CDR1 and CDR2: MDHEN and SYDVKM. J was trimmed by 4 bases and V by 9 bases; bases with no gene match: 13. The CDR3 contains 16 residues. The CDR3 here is CARSGGSGRRYNEQFF. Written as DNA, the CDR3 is TGTGCCAGAAGTGGGGGGAGCGGGAGGCGTTACAATGAGCAGTTCTTC.

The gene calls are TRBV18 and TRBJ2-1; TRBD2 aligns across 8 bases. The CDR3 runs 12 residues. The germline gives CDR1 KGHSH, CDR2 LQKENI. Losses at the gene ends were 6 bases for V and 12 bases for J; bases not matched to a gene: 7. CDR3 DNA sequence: TGTGCCAGCTCTCTCGTAGCGGGACCGCAGTTCTTC. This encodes CASSLVAGPQFF.

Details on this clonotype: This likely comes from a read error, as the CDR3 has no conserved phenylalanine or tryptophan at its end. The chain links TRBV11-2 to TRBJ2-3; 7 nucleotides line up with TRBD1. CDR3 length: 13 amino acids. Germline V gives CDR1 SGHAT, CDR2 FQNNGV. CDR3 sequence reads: CASHRGTTDTQYS. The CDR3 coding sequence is TGTGCCTCTCACAGGGGAACCACAGATACTCAGTATTCT.

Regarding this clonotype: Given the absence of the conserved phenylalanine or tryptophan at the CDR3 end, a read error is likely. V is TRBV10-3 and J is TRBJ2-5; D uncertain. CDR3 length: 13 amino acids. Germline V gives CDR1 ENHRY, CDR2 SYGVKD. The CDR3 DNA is TGTGCCATCAGCGAGTCGGAGAGAGAGACCCAGTACCTC. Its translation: CAISESERETQYL.

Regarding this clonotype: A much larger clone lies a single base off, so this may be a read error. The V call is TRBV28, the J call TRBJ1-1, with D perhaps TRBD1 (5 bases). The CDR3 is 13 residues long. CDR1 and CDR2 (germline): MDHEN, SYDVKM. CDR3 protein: CANSWGGVTEAFF. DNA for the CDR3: TGTGCCAACAGTTGGGGAGGGGTCACTGAAGCTTTCTTT.

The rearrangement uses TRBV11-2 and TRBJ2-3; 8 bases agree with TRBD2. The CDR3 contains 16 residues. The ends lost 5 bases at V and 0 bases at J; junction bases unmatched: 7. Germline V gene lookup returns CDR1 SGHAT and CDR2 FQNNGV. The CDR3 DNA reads TGTGCCAGCAGCGAAAGGACTAGCTTTAGCACAGATACGCAGTATTTT. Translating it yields CASSERTSFSTDTQYF.

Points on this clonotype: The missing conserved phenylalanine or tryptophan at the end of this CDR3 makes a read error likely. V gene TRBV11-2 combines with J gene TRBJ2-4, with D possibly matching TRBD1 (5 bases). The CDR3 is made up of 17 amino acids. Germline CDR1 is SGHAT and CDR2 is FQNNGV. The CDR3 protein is CVSSLRGGRAAKNIQYI. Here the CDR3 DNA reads TGTGTCAGCAGCTTAAGAGGCGGCAGGGCGGCCAAAAACATTCAGTACATC.

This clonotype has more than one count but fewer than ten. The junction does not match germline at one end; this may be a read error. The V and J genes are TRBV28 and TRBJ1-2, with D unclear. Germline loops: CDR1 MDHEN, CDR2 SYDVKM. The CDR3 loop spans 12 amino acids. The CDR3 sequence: CASGRRIRGYAF. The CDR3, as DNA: TGTGCCAGCGGAAGGAGGATCCGAGGCTACGCCTTC.

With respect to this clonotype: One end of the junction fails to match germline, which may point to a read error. Written as DNA, the CDR3 is TGTGCCACGCGTCGGGGGGTCGCGGTGACCCACAATGAGCTGTTCTTC. Its translation: CATRRGVAVTHNELFF. This chain uses TRBV6-1 with TRBJ2-1; TRBD2 matches 7 bases. This CDR3 is built from 16 residues. Germline V gene lookup returns CDR1 MNHNS and CDR2 SASEGT.

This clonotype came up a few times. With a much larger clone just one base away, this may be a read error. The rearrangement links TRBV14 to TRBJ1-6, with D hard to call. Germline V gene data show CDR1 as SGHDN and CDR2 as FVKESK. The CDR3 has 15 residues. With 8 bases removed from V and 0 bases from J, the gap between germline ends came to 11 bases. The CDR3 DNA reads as TGTGCCAGCGGCCTGAGTCGCTCCTATAATTCACCCCTCCACTTT. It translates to CASGLSRSYNSPLHF.

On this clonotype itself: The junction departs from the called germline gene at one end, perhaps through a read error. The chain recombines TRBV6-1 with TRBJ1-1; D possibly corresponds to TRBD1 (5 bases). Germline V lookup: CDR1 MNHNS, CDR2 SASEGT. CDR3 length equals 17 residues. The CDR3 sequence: CANTQSPGTYMNTGAFF. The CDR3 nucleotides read TGTGCCAACACTCAGAGTCCCGGGACCTACATGAACACTGGAGCTTTCTTT.

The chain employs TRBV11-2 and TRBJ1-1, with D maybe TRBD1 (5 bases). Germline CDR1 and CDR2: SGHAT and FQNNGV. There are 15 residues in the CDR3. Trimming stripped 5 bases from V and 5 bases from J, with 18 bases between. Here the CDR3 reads CASSPLTEGDTEAFF. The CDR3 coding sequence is TGTGCCAGCAGCCCACTGACAGAGGGCGATACTGAAGCTTTCTTT.

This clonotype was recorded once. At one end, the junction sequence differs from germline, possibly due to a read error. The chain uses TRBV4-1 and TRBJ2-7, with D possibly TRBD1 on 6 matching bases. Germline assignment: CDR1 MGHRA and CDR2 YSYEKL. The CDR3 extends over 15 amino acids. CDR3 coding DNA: TGCGCTAGCAGCCAATTCACAGGGATTTCCTACGAGCAGTACTTC. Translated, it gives CASSQFTGISYEQYF.

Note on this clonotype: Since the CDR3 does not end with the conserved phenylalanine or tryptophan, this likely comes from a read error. The CDR3 region is CASTPPGLAAYNEQFS. The CDR3 coding sequence is TGTGCCAGCACCCCACCCGGGCTAGCGGCCTATAATGAGCAGTTCTCC. The J gene is TRBJ2-1, the V gene TRBV12-3 or TRBV12-4, with 7 positions matching TRBD2. CDR3 length equals 16 residues.